A single sample gave rise to the 11 T cell receptor beta chains below, sequenced in a study of molecular identifiers for immune sequencing clone quantification. TCRdb independently ran MiXCR on the PCR reads; one entry per CDR3 protein. The data contain about half a million distinct CDR3 sequences, around 23% of them singletons. The material sequenced was naive CD8+ T cells from blood, with Jurkat cell RNA spiked in. The subset: FACS-sorted CD8+CD4-CCR7+CD45RA+ naive T cells. These receptor sequences come from a human donor in good health. Some libraries in this study had Jurkat cell RNA spiked in.

This clonotype has a handful of counts. Compared with germline, one end of the junction differs, possibly owing to a read error. The V call is TRBV29-1, the J call TRBJ2-1; D perhaps matches TRBD2 (5 bases). Germline CDR1 SQVTM, CDR2 ANQGSEA. The CDR3 is 12 amino acids. This CDR3 is CNVLADSNEQFF. CDR3 DNA: TGCAACGTTCTAGCAGATTCGAATGAGCAGTTCTTC.

This clonotype was detected many times. The V call is TRBV5-1, the J call TRBJ2-7, with D tentatively TRBD1 (6 bases). Between the trimmed V and J ends, which lost 3 bases and 3 bases, there was a span of 22 bases. This CDR3 has 17 amino acids. Per the germline V gene, CDR1 is SGHRS and CDR2 is YFSETQ. DNA for the CDR3: TGCGCCAGCAGCTCGAAATCGGGACAAATAACAGGCTACGAGCAGTACTTC. Its protein product is CASSSKSGQITGYEQYF. Based on the CDR3 plus reference TRBV5-1 and TRBJ2-7, the full variable domain is KAGVTQTPRYLIKTRGQQVTLSCSPISGHRSVSWYQQTPGQGLQFLFEYFSETQRNKGNFPGRFSGRQFSNSRSEMNVSTLELGDSALYLCASSSKSGQITGYEQYFGPGTRLTVT.

This chain connects TRBV20-1 to TRBJ2-2; unclear D gene. Germline-derived CDR1 and CDR2 are DFQATT and SNEGSKA (reference sequence). The CDR3 length is 10 residues. V dropped 5 bases and J dropped 5 bases, with 3 bases sitting between them. The DNA of the CDR3 is TGCAGTGCTCCGACCGGGGAGCTGTTTTTT. Translation gives CSAPTGELFF.

Ten or more counts support this clonotype. The rearrangement joins TRBV5-6 to TRBJ1-1, with D hard to call. V dropped 4 bases and J dropped 3 bases, with 7 bases sitting between them. Germline V gene sequence: CDR1 SGHDT, CDR2 YYEEEE. The CDR3 sequence is 12 residues long. The CDR3 region has the DNA TGTGCCAGCAGCCGCGGGGACACTGAAGCTTTCTTT. This gives the protein CASSRGDTEAFF. Together with reference TRBV5-6 and TRBJ1-1, the CDR3 gives the full variable domain: DAGVTQSPTHLIKTRGQQVTLRCSPKSGHDTVSWYQQALGQGPQFIFQYYEEEERQRGNFPDRFSGHQFPNYSSELNVNALLLGDSALYLCASSRGDTEAFFGQGTRLTVV.

Concerning this clonotype: This CDR3 fails to terminate in the conserved phenylalanine or tryptophan, so it likely reflects a read error. The genes are TRBV5-1 and TRBJ1-4; no definite D call. CDR3 length: 15 amino acids. Trimming cost V 5 bases and J 4 bases, with 15 bases left between them. Germline loops: CDR1 SGHRS, CDR2 YFSETQ. CDR3 in DNA: TGCGCCAGCAGACGCGAAGAAGGTTATAATGAAAAACTGTTTTCT. Its translation is CASRREEGYNEKLFS.

The table lists this clonotype with a few counts. This chain uses TRBV30 with TRBJ1-5; no clear D. Per the germline V gene, CDR1 is GTSNPN and CDR2 is SVGIG (reference sequence). The CDR3 totals 16 residues. Trimming took 1 base from V and 5 from J, leaving 18 bases between them. The CDR3 DNA reads TGTGCCTGGAGTGACGACAACTACCGAAGGGATCAGCCCCAGCATTTT. This gives the protein CAWSDDNYRRDQPQHF.

The V call is TRBV25-1, the J call TRBJ2-1; D tentatively reads TRBD1 or TRBD2 (5 bases each). V was pared by 3 bases and J by 1 base, with 7 bases between. This CDR3 has 14 amino acids. The germline gives CDR1 MGHDK, CDR2 SYGVNS. CDR3 protein: CASSERGSYNEQFF. The CDR3 coding sequence is TGTGCCAGCAGTGAGAGGGGATCCTACAATGAGCAGTTCTTC. The full variable domain, its missing parts supplied by reference TRBV25-1 and TRBJ2-1, is EADIYQTPRYLVIGTGKKITLECSQTMGHDKMYWYQQDPGMELHLIHYSYGVNSTEKGDLSSESTVSRIRTEHFPLTLESARPSHTSQYLCASSERGSYNEQFFGPGTRLTVL.

Regarding this clonotype: Mismatch with germline at one junction end may stem from a read error. The rearrangement uses TRBV29-1 and TRBJ2-7; TRBD2 matches 8 bases. Per germline, CDR1 SQVTM and CDR2 ANQGSEA. The CDR3 runs 16 residues. The CDR3 is CSVEDIGTSETYEQSF. Written as DNA, the CDR3 is TGCAGCGTTGAAGACATCGGGACTAGTGAAACCTACGAGCAGTCCTTC.

This chain joins TRBV20-1 and TRBJ2-7; 10 bases match TRBD1. V was clipped by 4 bases and J by 2 bases; unmatched bases: 8. The CDR3 is 15 residues long. The germline CDR1 and CDR2 sequences are DFQATT and SNEGSKA (reference sequence). The CDR3 DNA follows: TGCAGTGCTACGACCGGGACAGGGGATACCTACGAGCAGTACTTC. Its protein is CSATTGTGDTYEQYF.

J is TRBJ2-7 and V is TRBV4-3, with D perhaps being TRBD1 or TRBD2 (5 bases each). Germline V gene lookup returns CDR1 LGHNA and CDR2 YSLEER. Deletions cut 0 bases from V and 5 bases from J, with 14 bases between. This CDR3 has 15 amino acids. This CDR3 reads CASSQDRGRRDEQYF. CDR3 DNA sequence: TGCGCCAGCAGCCAAGATCGGGGCCGGAGAGACGAGCAGTACTTC.

This clonotype has ten or more counts. The chain uses TRBV30 and TRBJ1-1; 7 positions agree with TRBD1. V shed 0 bases and J 0 bases; nucleotides not matched to a gene: 4. CDR1 is GTSNPN and CDR2 is SVGIG in the germline V gene (reference sequence). The CDR3 has 15 residues. The DNA of the CDR3 is TGTGCCTGGAGTGTATACAGGGGACTGAACACTGAAGCTTTCTTT. This translates into CAWSVYRGLNTEAFF.